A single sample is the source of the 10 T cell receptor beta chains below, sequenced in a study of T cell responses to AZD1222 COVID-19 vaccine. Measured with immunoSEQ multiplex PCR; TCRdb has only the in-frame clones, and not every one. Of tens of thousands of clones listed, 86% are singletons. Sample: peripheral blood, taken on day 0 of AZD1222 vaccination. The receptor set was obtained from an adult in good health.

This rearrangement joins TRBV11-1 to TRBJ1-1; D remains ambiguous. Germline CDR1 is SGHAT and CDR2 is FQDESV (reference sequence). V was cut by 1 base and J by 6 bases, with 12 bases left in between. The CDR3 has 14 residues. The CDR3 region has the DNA TGTGCCAGCAGCTTAGATCGGAGTACGGCTGAAGCTTTCTTT. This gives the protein CASSLDRSTAEAFF.

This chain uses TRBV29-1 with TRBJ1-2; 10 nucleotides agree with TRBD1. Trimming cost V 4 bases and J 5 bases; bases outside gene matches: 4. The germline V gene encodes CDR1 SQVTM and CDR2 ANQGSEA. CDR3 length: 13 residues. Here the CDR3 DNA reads TGCAGCGTTGCTGACAGGGGGCTGTATGGCTACACCTTC. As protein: CSVADRGLYGYTF.

The CDR3: CASSELVSGLYGYTF. The CDR3 DNA reads as TGTGCCAGCAGTGAATTGGTCTCGGGTCTCTATGGCTACACCTTC. This chain links TRBV25-1 with TRBJ1-2; no clear D. V gave up 1 base and J gave up 4 bases, with 13 bases separating them. The V gene's germline CDR1 is MGHDK and CDR2 SYGVNS. The CDR3 contains 15 residues.

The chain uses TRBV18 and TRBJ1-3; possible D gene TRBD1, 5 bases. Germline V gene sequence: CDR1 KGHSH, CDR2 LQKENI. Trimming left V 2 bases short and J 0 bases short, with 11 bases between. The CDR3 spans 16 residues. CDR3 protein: CASSPIQQGSGNTIYF. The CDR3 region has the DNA TGTGCCAGCTCACCAATCCAGCAGGGCTCTGGAAACACCATATATTTT.

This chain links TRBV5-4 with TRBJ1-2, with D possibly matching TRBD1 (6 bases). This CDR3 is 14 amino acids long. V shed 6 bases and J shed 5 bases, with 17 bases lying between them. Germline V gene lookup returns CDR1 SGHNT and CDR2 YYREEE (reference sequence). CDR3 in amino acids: CASTNKGDNYGYTF. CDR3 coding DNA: TGTGCCAGCACCAATAAGGGGGACAATTATGGCTACACCTTC.

The CDR3 DNA follows: TGTGCCAGCCAAAGCTTGACAGGCACAGATACGCAGTATTTT. Residues: CASQSLTGTDTQYF. The V call is TRBV19, the J call TRBJ2-3, with TRBD1 as a possible D gene (5 bases). Germline V lookup: CDR1 LNHDA, CDR2 SQIVND (reference sequence). Trimming left V 9 bases short and J 1 base short, with 14 bases between. The CDR3 has 14 residues.

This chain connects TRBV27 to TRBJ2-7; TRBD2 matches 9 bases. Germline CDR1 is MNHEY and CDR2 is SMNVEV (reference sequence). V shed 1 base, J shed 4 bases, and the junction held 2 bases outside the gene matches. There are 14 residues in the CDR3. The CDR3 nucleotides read TGTGCCAGCAGTTTATTAGCGGGAGCATACGAGCAGTACTTC. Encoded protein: CASSLLAGAYEQYF.

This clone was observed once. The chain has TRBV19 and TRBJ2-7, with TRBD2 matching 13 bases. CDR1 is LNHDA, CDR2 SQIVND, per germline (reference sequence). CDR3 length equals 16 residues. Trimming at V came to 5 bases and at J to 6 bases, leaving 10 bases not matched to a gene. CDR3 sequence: CASSLTWTSGRSEQYF. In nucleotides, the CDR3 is TGTGCCAGTAGTCTTACCTGGACTAGCGGGAGATCCGAGCAGTACTTC.

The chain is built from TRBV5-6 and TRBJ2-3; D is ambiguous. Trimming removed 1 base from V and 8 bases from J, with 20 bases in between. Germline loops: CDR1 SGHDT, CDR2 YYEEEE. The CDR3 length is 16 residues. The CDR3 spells CASSLFERFGVVTQYF. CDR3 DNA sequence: TGTGCCAGCAGCTTGTTTGAGAGGTTTGGGGTCGTTACGCAGTATTTT.

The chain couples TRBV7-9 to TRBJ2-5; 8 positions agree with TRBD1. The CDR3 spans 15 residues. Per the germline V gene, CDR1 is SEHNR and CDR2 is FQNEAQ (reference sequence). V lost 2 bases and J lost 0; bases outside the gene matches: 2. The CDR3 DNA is TGTGCCAGCAGCTTACGGACAGGGTACCAAGAGACCCAGTACTTC. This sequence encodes CASSLRTGYQETQYF.